This T cell receptor beta chain was identified during a study of blood T cell repertoires in COVID-19. Across the study: The origin of the acute and convalescent COVID-19 samples was the United States, Italy and Spain. T cells, B-cell-depleted T cells, or PBMCs provided the cDNA or gDNA that served as material.

As handled by the study authors: Amplification from reference gene primers served as the basis for estimated nucleated cell counts. TCRdb keeps only in-frame clones here, not all; method: immunoSEQ multiplex PCR. Clone size and V and J calls were adopted from that table, with D and trimming inferred from the DNA. The data contain about 240,000 clones, about four fifths of them singletons. Trimming removed 3 bases from V and 0 bases from J, with 9 bases in between. The CDR3 sequence is 15 residues long. The germline CDR1 and CDR2 sequences are SEHNR and FQNEAQ (reference sequence). Sample: peripheral blood. The clonotype comes from a woman younger than 35 with acute or convalescent COVID-19. The rearrangement links TRBV7-9 to TRBJ1-5; unclear D gene. This CDR3 reads CASSFGGNSNQPQHF. CDR3 DNA: TGTGCCAGCAGCTTCGGAGGTAATAGCAATCAGCCCCAGCATTTT.